A selection of T cell receptor beta chains follows, all from one sample in a study of blood T cell repertoires in COVID-19. Sequencing used immunoSEQ multiplex PCR; TCRdb keeps in-frame clones, though not all of them. The sample has approximately 28,000 clones, 72% seen once. Input material: peripheral blood. Receptors were obtained from a boy younger than 10 with active or convalescent COVID-19. The CDR3 runs from the conserved cysteine through the conserved F or W.

CDR3 protein	J gene	V gene
CASSLSGEGGEQYF	TRBJ2-7	TRBV7-2
CASSVGQIVRETQYF	TRBJ2-5	TRBV6-2/TRBV6-3
CAWSRNPGSSNQPQHF	TRBJ1-5	TRBV30
CASSLAGLGFHEQFF	TRBJ2-1	TRBV11-2
CASSVPGRNEQFF	TRBJ2-1	TRBV9
CASSQREGWAEAFF	TRBJ1-1	TRBV28
CASSAIGLAGNEQFF	TRBJ2-1	TRBV10-1
CASSAYAGTRSTEQYF	TRBJ2-7	TRBV7-2
CASSLRETQYF	TRBJ2-5	TRBV28
CASSSSGLGERFF	TRBJ2-1	TRBV7-2
CASTLGGQRIAEAFF	TRBJ1-1	TRBV28
CASSYRVEGQFF	TRBJ2-1	TRBV6-6
CASSHGLAGTLF	TRBJ2-1	TRBV28
CATLGGEKLFF	TRBJ1-4	TRBV12-3/TRBV12-4
CASSLLAGGPRDTQYF	TRBJ2-3	TRBV11-3
CASSLDLLAGGEQFF	TRBJ2-1	TRBV11-2
CASIPTRTGNTIYF	TRBJ1-3	TRBV7-9
CASRGGFTPNEKLFF	TRBJ1-4	TRBV2
CASSAGGSGNTIYF	TRBJ1-3	TRBV3-1/TRBV3-2
CASRETGNQPQHF	TRBJ1-5	TRBV12-3/TRBV12-4
CASSRTDEQFF	TRBJ2-1	TRBV18
CASSSDRGPETQYF	TRBJ2-5	TRBV11-1
CASSGTSGGSSTDTQYF	TRBJ2-3	TRBV9
CASRVASKKNIQYF	TRBJ2-4	TRBV28
CSVEERGGSREKLFF	TRBJ1-4	TRBV29-1
CASSPVGGVGSYNEQFF	TRBJ2-1	TRBV18